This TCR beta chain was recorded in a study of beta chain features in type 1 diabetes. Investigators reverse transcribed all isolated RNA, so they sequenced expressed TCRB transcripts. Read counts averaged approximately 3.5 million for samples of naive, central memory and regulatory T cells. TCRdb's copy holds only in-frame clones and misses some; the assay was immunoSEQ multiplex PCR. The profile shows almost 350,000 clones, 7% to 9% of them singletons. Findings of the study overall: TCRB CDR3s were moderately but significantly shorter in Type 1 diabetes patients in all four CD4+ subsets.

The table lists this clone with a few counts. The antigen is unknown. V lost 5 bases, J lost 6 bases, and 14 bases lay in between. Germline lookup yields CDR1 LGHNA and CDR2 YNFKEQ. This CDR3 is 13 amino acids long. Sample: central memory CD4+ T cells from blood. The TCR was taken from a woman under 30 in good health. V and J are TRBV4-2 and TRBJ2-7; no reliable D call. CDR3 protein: CASSLEPGIEQYF. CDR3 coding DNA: TGTGCCAGCAGCTTAGAGCCGGGTATCGAGCAGTACTTC.